This T cell receptor beta chain was obtained from a study of blood T cell repertoires in COVID-19. Study at large: Some COVID-19 samples were acute and others convalescent; all came from the United States, Italy and Spain. Sources were T cells, B-cell-depleted T cells, or PBMCs; the material itself was cDNA or gDNA.

Germline CDR1 is SGHTS and CDR2 is YDEGEE. The length of the CDR3 is 19 residues. Trimming removed 4 bases at V and 3 bases at J, with 28 bases between. In the original analysis: Amplified reference gene primers provided the basis for estimating nucleated cell counts. The assay was immunoSEQ multiplex PCR, and TCRdb's table has in-frame clones only and misses some. V and J calls plus clone size are reproduced from that table; the DNA served to infer D and trimming. The sample holds around 70,000 clones, around nine tenths seen once. Sequences were obtained from peripheral blood. The chain is built from TRBV5-8 and TRBJ2-5; maybe TRBD1 (6 bases). The clonotype originates from a woman aged 18-29 years with acute or convalescent COVID-19. The CDR3 loop is CASSRRGGRRRPWEETQYF. CDR3 bases: TGTGCCAGCAGCCGCCGAGGGGGTCGAAGGAGGCCTTGGGAAGAGACCCAGTACTTC.